This is a list of T cell receptor beta chains from one sample in a study of human T cells and chemical hapten exposure. TCRdb itself ran the RACE reads through MiXCR, one entry per CDR3 protein. Among a few hundred thousand distinct CDR3 sequences listed, around 5% were seen once. The source material was whole blood, sampled in connection with sensitization to the hapten diphenylcyclopropenone (DPC). Receptor source: a woman in her late teens or twenties with alopecia areata. Some clones in this sample may be carry-over from other donors' samples. The CDR3 runs from the conserved cysteine through the conserved F or W. D genes are given only for firm matches. The size entry is marked missing in some rows and otherwise reads once, few, many or a size class.

D: TRBD2; length: 15; J: TRBJ2-5; V: TRBV20-1; size: many; DNA: TGCAGTGCTAGTACGACTAGCGGGGGGCAAGAGACCCAGTACTTC; CDR3: CSASTTSGGQETQYF
D: .; length: 16; J: TRBJ1-4; V: TRBV4-1; size: few; DNA: TGCGCCAGCAGCCAAGATAGGGGGGGCTTTAATGAAAAACTGTTTTTT; CDR3: CASSQDRGGFNEKLFF
D: .; length: 14; J: TRBJ2-7; V: TRBV11-2; size: few; DNA: TGTGCCAGCAGCTTACTAGGGGGGTCCTACGAGCAGTACTTC; CDR3: CASSLLGGSYEQYF
D: .; length: 14; J: TRBJ2-3; V: TRBV7-8; size: few; DNA: TGTGCCAGCACTCTAGGGGGGCCCACAGATACGCAGTATTTT; CDR3: CASTLGGPTDTQYF
D: .; length: 12; J: TRBJ1-2; V: TRBV7-8; size: .; DNA: TGTGCCAGCACCCTAGCAGGGGAGGGCTACACCTTC; CDR3: CASTLAGEGYTF
D: .; length: 12; J: TRBJ1-6; V: TRBV28; size: few; DNA: TGTGCCAGCAGTAGACAGGTCTGGGCCCTCCACTTT; CDR3: CASSRQVWALHF
D: TRBD1; length: 15; J: TRBJ1-6; V: TRBV5-1; size: few; DNA: TGCGCCAGCAGCGAAAGACAGGGGCTAGATTCACCCCTCCACTTT; CDR3: CASSERQGLDSPLHF
D: TRBD1; length: 16; J: TRBJ1-2; V: TRBV29-1; size: many; DNA: TGCAGCGTTGAAGATCTAACAGGGGAGTGGAACTATGGCTACACCTTC; CDR3: CSVEDLTGEWNYGYTF
D: .; length: 13; J: TRBJ1-2; V: TRBV14; size: many; DNA: TGTGCCAGCAGCCAAAGGCGGAACTCTGGCTACACCTTC; CDR3: CASSQRRNSGYTF
D: TRBD1; length: 14; J: TRBJ1-2; V: TRBV6-5; size: many; DNA: TGTGCCAGCAGTTCCCAACCAGGGGGCTATGGCTACACCTTC; CDR3: CASSSQPGGYGYTF
D: .; length: 14; J: TRBJ2-7; V: TRBV7-9; size: few; DNA: TGTGCCAGCAGCTTAATCCCAAACTCCTACGAGCAGTACTTC; CDR3: CASSLIPNSYEQYF
D: .; length: 14; J: TRBJ2-4; V: TRBV5-1; size: many; DNA: TGCGCCAGCAGCTTGGCGGAGGCCAAAAACATTCAGTACTTC; CDR3: CASSLAEAKNIQYF